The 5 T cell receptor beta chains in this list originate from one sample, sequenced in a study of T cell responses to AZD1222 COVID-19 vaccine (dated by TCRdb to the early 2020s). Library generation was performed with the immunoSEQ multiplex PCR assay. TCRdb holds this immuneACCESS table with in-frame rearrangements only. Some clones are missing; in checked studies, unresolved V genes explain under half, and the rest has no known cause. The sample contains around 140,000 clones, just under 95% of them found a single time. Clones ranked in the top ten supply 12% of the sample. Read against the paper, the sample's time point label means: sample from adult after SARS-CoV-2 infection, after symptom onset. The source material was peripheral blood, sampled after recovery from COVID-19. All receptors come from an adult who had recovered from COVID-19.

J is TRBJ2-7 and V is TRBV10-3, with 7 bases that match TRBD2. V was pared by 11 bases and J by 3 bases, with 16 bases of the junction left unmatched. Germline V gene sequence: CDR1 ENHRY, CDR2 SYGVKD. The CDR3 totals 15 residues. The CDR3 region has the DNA TGTGCCGCCACCCCGACCGGGACGGGGGGCTACGAGCAGTACTTC. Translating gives CAATPTGTGGYEQYF.

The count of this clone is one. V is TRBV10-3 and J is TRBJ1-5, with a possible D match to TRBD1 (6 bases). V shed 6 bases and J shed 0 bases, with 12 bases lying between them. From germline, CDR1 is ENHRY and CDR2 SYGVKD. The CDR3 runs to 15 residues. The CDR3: CAIRRDIDSNQPQHF. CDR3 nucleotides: TGTGCCATCAGGAGGGACATCGATAGCAATCAGCCCCAGCATTTT.

Here the CDR3 reads CASSLSRTSGNTDTQYF. As DNA, the CDR3 is TGTGCCAGCAGTTTATCAAGGACTAGCGGCAACACAGATACGCAGTATTTT. The chain employs TRBV28 and TRBJ2-3; 10 nucleotides match TRBD2. With V trimmed by 1 base and J by 2 bases, 6 bases remained unmatched. The CDR3 totals 17 residues. Germline V gene sequence: CDR1 MDHEN, CDR2 SYDVKM.

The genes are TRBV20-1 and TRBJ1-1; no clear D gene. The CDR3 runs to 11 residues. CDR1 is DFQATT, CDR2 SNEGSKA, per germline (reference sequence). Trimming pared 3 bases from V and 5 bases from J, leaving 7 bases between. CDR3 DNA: TGCAGTGCTAGGGATGGGACTGAAGCTTTCTTT. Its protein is CSARDGTEAFF.

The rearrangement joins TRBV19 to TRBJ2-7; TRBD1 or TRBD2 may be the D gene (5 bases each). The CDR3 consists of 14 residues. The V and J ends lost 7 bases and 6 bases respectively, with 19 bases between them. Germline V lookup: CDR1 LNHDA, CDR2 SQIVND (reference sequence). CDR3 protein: CASIGDGRGAEQYF. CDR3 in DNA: TGTGCCAGTATAGGGGACGGCCGGGGAGCCGAGCAGTACTTC.